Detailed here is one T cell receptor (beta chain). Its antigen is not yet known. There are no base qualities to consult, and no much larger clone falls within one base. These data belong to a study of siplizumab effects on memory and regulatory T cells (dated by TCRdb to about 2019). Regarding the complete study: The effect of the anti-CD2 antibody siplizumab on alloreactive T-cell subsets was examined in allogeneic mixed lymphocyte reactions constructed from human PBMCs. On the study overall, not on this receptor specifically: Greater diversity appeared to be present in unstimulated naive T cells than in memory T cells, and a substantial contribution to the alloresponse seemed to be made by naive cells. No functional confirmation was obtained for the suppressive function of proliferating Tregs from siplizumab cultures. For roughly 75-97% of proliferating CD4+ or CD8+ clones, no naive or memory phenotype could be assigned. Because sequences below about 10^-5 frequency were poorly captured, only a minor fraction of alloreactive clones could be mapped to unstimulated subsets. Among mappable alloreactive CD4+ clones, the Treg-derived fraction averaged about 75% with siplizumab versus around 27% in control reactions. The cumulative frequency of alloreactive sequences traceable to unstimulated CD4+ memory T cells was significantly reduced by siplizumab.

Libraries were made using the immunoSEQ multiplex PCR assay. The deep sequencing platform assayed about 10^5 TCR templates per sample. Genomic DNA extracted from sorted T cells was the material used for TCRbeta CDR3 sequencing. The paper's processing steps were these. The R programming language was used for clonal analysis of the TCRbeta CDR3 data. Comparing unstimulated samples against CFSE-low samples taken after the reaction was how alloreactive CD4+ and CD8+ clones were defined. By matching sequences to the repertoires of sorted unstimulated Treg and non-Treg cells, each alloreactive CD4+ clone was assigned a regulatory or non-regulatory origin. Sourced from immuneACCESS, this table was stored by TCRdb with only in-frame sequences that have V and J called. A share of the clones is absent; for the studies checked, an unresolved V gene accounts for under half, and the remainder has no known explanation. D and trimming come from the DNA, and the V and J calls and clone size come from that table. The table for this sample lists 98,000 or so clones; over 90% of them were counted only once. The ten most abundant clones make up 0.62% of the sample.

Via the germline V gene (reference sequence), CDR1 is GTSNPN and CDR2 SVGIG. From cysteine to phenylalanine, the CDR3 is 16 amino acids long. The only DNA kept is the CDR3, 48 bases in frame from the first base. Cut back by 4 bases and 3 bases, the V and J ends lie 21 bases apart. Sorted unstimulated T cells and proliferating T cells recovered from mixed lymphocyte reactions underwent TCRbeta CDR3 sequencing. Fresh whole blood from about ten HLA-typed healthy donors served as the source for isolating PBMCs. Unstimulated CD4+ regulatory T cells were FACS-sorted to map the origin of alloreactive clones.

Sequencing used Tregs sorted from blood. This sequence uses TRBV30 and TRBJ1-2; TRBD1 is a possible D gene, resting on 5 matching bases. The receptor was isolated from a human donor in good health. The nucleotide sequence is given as TGTGCCTGGACCGTGGGCGGGTTCGAGGGGTACTATGGCTACACCTTC. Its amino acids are CAWTVGGFEGYYGYTF.